One sample yielded the 20 T cell receptor beta chains listed below, sequenced in a study of OX40 agonist ivuxolimab in advanced cancers. Method: immunoSEQ multiplex PCR; TCRdb's copy keeps in-frame clones and lacks some. Counted here are 71,000 or so clones, approximately 86% occurring once; the ten biggest clones make up under 0.8%. The starting material was CD4+ or CD8+ T cells sorted from blood, obtained in a trial of the OX40 agonist ivuxolimab. The receptors derive from an adult with an advanced solid tumor such as melanoma, head and neck, liver or kidney cancer.

CDR3 amino acids: CASSLKYTQYF. The CDR3 coding sequence is TGTGCCAGCAGTTTAAAGTATACGCAGTATTTT. This sequence joins TRBV28 and TRBJ2-3, with D unresolved. The V and J ends lost 2 bases and 7 bases respectively, with 4 bases between them. The CDR3 loop spans 11 amino acids. Germline V lookup: CDR1 MDHEN, CDR2 SYDVKM.

The chain employs TRBV7-2 and TRBJ2-5; no reliable D call. The CDR3 extends over 15 amino acids. Germline lookup yields CDR1 SGHTA and CDR2 FQGNSA. Trimming stripped 1 base from V and 7 bases from J, with 16 bases between. CDR3 DNA: TGTGCCAGCAGCTTAGGGGCAGGTTCTCCGGGGACCCAGTACTTC. This codes for CASSLGAGSPGTQYF.

Only one count was recorded for this clone. The chain uses TRBV29-1 and TRBJ2-3; 8 bases fit TRBD2. The V gene end was trimmed by 4 bases and the J gene end by 4 bases; junction bases not matched to a gene: 13. The CDR3 has 16 residues. Per the germline V gene, CDR1 is SQVTM and CDR2 is ANQGSEA. The CDR3 coding sequence is TGCAGCGTTGTACTCGTCCGGGGGGGCGTCGCAGATACGCAGTATTTT. It encodes CSVVLVRGGVADTQYF.

This clone has only a few counts. This rearrangement joins TRBV5-5 to TRBJ1-2; possibly TRBD1 for D (5 bases). This CDR3 spans 15 amino acids. V gave up 4 bases and J gave up 3 bases, with 16 bases separating them. The germline V gene encodes CDR1 SGHKS and CDR2 YYEKEE (reference sequence). CDR3 in amino acids: CASSLDRQTYYGYTF. CDR3 nucleotide sequence: TGTGCCAGCAGCCTGGATAGACAGACGTACTATGGCTACACCTTC.

The genes are TRBV4-2 and TRBJ2-1, with TRBD2 matching 8 bases. J gave up 0 bases and V 4 bases, and 17 bases lay outside the gene matches. The germline V gene has CDR1 LGHNA and CDR2 YNFKEQ. The CDR3 extends over 20 amino acids. The CDR3 nucleotides are TGTGCCAGCAGCCGACTCTGGGGTAGCGGGGATTTAAGCTCCTACAATGAGCAGTTCTTC. Translation gives CASSRLWGSGDLSSYNEQFF.

The genes are TRBV18 and TRBJ2-2; the D is unclear. V dropped 4 bases and J dropped 2 bases, with 8 bases sitting between them. CDR1 is KGHSH and CDR2 is LQKENI in the germline V gene. The CDR3 length is 14 residues. The DNA of the CDR3 is TGTGCCAGCTCACTGCAGGAAAACACCGGGGAGCTGTTTTTT. Residues: CASSLQENTGELFF.

CDR3 region: CASSPGLPYNEQFF. CDR3 sequence (DNA): TGTGCCAGCAGCCCTGGACTGCCCTACAATGAGCAGTTCTTC. The rearrangement links TRBV27 to TRBJ2-1; weak D call: TRBD2 (5 bases). Per the germline V gene, CDR1 is MNHEY and CDR2 is SMNVEV (reference sequence). The CDR3 contains 14 residues. V was clipped by 6 bases and J by 2 bases, with 11 bases between them.

The chain uses TRBV6-6 and TRBJ2-7; D gene ambiguous. Trimming took off 7 bases at V and 2 bases at J, with 12 bases between the two ends. The CDR3 has 13 amino acids. Germline V lookup: CDR1 MNHNY, CDR2 SVGAGI (reference sequence). DNA for the CDR3: TGTGCCAGCAAGGTTGGGCCTACCTACGAGCAGTACTTC. Encoded protein: CASKVGPTYEQYF.

J is TRBJ2-7 and V is TRBV12-5; 14 bases align to TRBD2. V trimming: 2 bases; J trimming: 1 base; junction bases outside the gene matches: 7. The CDR3 runs 18 residues. The germline gives CDR1 LGHNT, CDR2 FRNRAP. CDR3 loop: CASGLPTGTSGRSYEQYF. The CDR3 bases are TGTGCTAGTGGTTTGCCAACCGGGACTAGCGGGAGATCCTACGAGCAGTACTTC.

The chain joins TRBV2 to TRBJ2-1; 8 bases agree with TRBD2. Trimming cost V 7 bases and J 8 bases; bases outside gene matches: 13. Germline lookup yields CDR1 SNHLY and CDR2 FYNNEI. The CDR3 runs 15 residues. The CDR3 DNA reads as TGTGCCAGCACCTTAAGAGACGGGAGGGGTTATGAGCAGTTCTTC. Its translation: CASTLRDGRGYEQFF.

The chain recombines TRBV11-3 with TRBJ1-1; 8 bases line up with TRBD1. Losses at the gene ends were 5 bases for V and 5 bases for J; bases not matched to a gene: 7. Germline loops: CDR1 SGHNT, CDR2 YENEEA. The CDR3 spans 14 residues. In DNA form, the CDR3 reads TGTGCCAGCAGCAGTCGGGACAGGAGTACTGAAGCTTTCTTT. Residues: CASSSRDRSTEAFF.

Written as DNA, the CDR3 is TGCGCCAGCAGCTTGGTGGCAGGGGTGAACACCGGGGAGCTGTTTTTT. This gives the protein CASSLVAGVNTGELFF. This chain uses TRBV5-1 with TRBJ2-2, with D possibly TRBD1 on 6 matching bases. CDR1 and CDR2 from the germline V gene are SGHRS and YFSETQ. The CDR3 spans 16 residues. V was shortened by 0 bases and J by 1 base, with 10 bases between the two germline ends.

The chain uses TRBV1 and TRBJ2-1; the D call TRBD2 from the table was never checked on the DNA. TRBV1 is assigned pseudogene status. The CDR3 totals 15 residues. Written as DNA, the CDR3 is TGCACCAGCAGCCAAGATGCGGACTCCTACAATGAGCAGTTCTTC. As protein: CTSSQDADSYNEQFF.

V usage is TRBV28 and J usage is TRBJ1-4, with D possibly matching TRBD1 (6 bases). This CDR3 is built from 16 residues. CDR1 is MDHEN, CDR2 SYDVKM, per germline. Trimming removed 4 bases at V and 10 bases at J, with 22 bases between. CDR3 DNA sequence: TGTGCCAGCAGTTCTTACAGGGTCTTATTTGGCGGAAAACTGTTTTTT. It translates to CASSSYRVLFGGKLFF.

The chain recombines TRBV5-1 with TRBJ2-2, with D unresolved. The CDR3 runs 14 residues. With 0 bases removed from V and 1 base from J, the gap between germline ends came to 4 bases. In germline, CDR1 is SGHRS, CDR2 YFSETQ. The CDR3 reads CASSLDGNTGELFF. CDR3 nucleotide sequence: TGCGCCAGCAGCTTGGACGGGAACACCGGGGAGCTGTTTTTT.

V and J are TRBV10-3 and TRBJ2-7; TRBD1 matches at 8 bases. V dropped 6 bases and J dropped 4; count of bases not matched to a gene: 8. The CDR3 runs to 14 residues. Germline lookup yields CDR1 ENHRY and CDR2 SYGVKD. For the CDR3, the DNA is TGTGCCATCAGCGACACCGGACAGGGTTACGAGCAGTACTTC. It codes for CAISDTGQGYEQYF.

The V gene is TRBV4-1, the J gene TRBJ2-1, with unresolved D. Germline CDR1 reads MGHRA; CDR2 reads YSYEKL. The V gene lost 1 base and the J gene lost 4 bases, with 8 bases spanning the gap. The CDR3 is 14 amino acids. CDR3 region: CASSQVGLYNEQFF. CDR3 bases: TGCGCCAGCAGCCAAGTGGGCCTGTACAATGAGCAGTTCTTC.

This clone was detected a few times. The chain employs TRBV5-1 and TRBJ1-2; a possible D gene is TRBD1 (5 bases). The CDR3 runs to 14 residues. V lost 0 bases and J 4 bases, leaving 10 bases between the germline ends. Per germline, CDR1 SGHRS and CDR2 YFSETQ. In DNA, the CDR3 is TGCGCCAGCAGCTTGGAAACCACAGGCTATGGCTACACCTTC. Its translation is CASSLETTGYGYTF.

The CDR3 spells CASSLERYEQYF. The CDR3 DNA reads TGTGCCAGCAGCTTAGAACGGTACGAGCAGTACTTC. The rearrangement links TRBV7-9 to TRBJ2-7; unclear D gene. The CDR3 sequence is 12 residues long. Looked up from germline, CDR1 is SEHNR and CDR2 is FQNEAQ (reference sequence). Trimming stripped 1 base from V and 4 bases from J, with 5 bases between.

This chain joins TRBV4-2 and TRBJ1-6, with D maybe TRBD1 (6 bases). V was shortened by 0 bases and J by 7 bases, with 19 bases between the two germline ends. The CDR3 length is 18 residues. Germline V gene lookup returns CDR1 LGHNA and CDR2 YNFKEQ. The CDR3 here is CASSQDLGGWQSNSPLHF. The CDR3 DNA sequence: TGTGCCAGCAGCCAAGATTTAGGGGGTTGGCAATCAAATTCACCCCTCCACTTT.